This is a list of T cell receptor beta chains from one sample in a study of T-cell reconstitution after alpha-beta-depleted transplantation in children. TCRdb ran MiXCR on the PCR reads and lists one entry per CDR3 protein. In the table there are roughly 490,000 distinct CDR3 sequences, over 9.5% of which are singletons. The sequenced sample was PBMCs, mostly from graft donor cells, obtained 180 days after TCRalphabeta/CD19-depleted stem cell transplant. These receptors were collected from a female patient between 2 and 15 years old who had a stem cell transplant for aplastic anemia, so the T cells may come from the graft donor. Both conserved end residues are part of each CDR3. The D gene is left open where the match is weak. Size is stated for part of the rows, as once, few or many counts, or as a class when the clone is expanded.

d_gene: NA; v_gene: TRBV6-2/TRBV6-3; j_gene: TRBJ2-7; len: 11; abundance: few; CDR3nt: TGTGCCAGCAGCGGGTTTCTTGGGCAGTACTTC; CDR3aa: CASSGFLGQYF
d_gene: TRBD2; v_gene: TRBV6-2/TRBV6-3; j_gene: TRBJ2-1; len: 16; abundance: once; CDR3nt: TGTGCCAGCAGTTACCCGGGACTAGCGGTGAACAATGGGCAGTTCTTC; CDR3aa: CASSYPGLAVNNGQFF
d_gene: TRBD1; v_gene: TRBV7-2; j_gene: TRBJ1-4; len: 17; abundance: NA; CDR3nt: TGTGCCAGCAGCTGGGACAGGGGGGTAGGCACTAATGAAAAACTGTTTTTT; CDR3aa: CASSWDRGVGTNEKLFF
d_gene: NA; v_gene: TRBV9; j_gene: TRBJ2-1; len: 14; abundance: NA; CDR3nt: TGTGCCAGCAGCGTCCGGGGCTATACGGATGAGCAGTTCTTC; CDR3aa: CASSVRGYTDEQFF
d_gene: NA; v_gene: TRBV21-1; j_gene: TRBJ1-1; len: 14; abundance: NA; CDR3nt: TGTGCCAGCAGCATCCCCAGGGGGGGCACTGAAGCTTTCTTT; CDR3aa: CASSIPRGGTEAFF
d_gene: TRBD1; v_gene: TRBV7-8; j_gene: TRBJ1-5; len: 17; abundance: NA; CDR3nt: TGTGCCAGCAGCTTAGCGCCTTTGACAGGGAGCAATCAGCCCCAGCATTTT; CDR3aa: CASSLAPLTGSNQPQHF
d_gene: NA; v_gene: TRBV5-4; j_gene: TRBJ1-4; len: 23; abundance: few; CDR3nt: TGTGCCAGCAGCGTGGCCGGTCGGCCGAGATTAACCATGGGAGATATCACTAATGAAAAACTGTTTTTT; CDR3aa: CASSVAGRPRLTMGDITNEKLFF
d_gene: NA; v_gene: TRBV6-1; j_gene: TRBJ1-1; len: 14; abundance: NA; CDR3nt: TGTGCCAGCAGTGTGGGGAGCAGGAACACTGAAGCTTTCTTT; CDR3aa: CASSVGSRNTEAFF
d_gene: TRBD2; v_gene: TRBV4-2; j_gene: TRBJ2-5; len: 16; abundance: few; CDR3nt: TGTGCCAGCAGCCCCCGTAGCGGGTTCAACCAAGAGACCCAGTACTTC; CDR3aa: CASSPRSGFNQETQYF
d_gene: TRBD2; v_gene: TRBV12-3/TRBV12-4; j_gene: TRBJ2-4; len: 16; abundance: NA; CDR3nt: TGTGCCAGCAGTCTAGCGAGCGGGGAAGCCAAAAACATTCAGTACTTC; CDR3aa: CASSLASGEAKNIQYF
d_gene: NA; v_gene: TRBV28; j_gene: TRBJ1-5; len: 13; abundance: NA; CDR3nt: TGTGCCAGCAGGATAACCAGCAATCAGCCCCAGCATTTT; CDR3aa: CASRITSNQPQHF
d_gene: NA; v_gene: TRBV29-1; j_gene: TRBJ1-5; len: 13; abundance: NA; CDR3nt: TGCAGCGTTGGGGGCAGTTACAATCAGCCCCAGCATTTT; CDR3aa: CSVGGSYNQPQHF
d_gene: NA; v_gene: TRBV12-5; j_gene: TRBJ1-5; len: 15; abundance: NA; CDR3nt: TGTGCTAGTGATCCGACAGGTTATAGCAATCAGCCCCAGCATTTT; CDR3aa: CASDPTGYSNQPQHF
d_gene: TRBD2; v_gene: TRBV12-3/TRBV12-4; j_gene: TRBJ2-3; len: 18; abundance: NA; CDR3nt: TGTGCCAGCAGTTTTCGACTAGCGGGAGGGCCCGGCACAGATACGCAGTATTTT; CDR3aa: CASSFRLAGGPGTDTQYF
d_gene: TRBD1; v_gene: TRBV7-2; j_gene: TRBJ2-2; len: 16; abundance: NA; CDR3nt: TGTGCCAGCAGCTTAAACGGACAGGGAGTAGCCGGGGAGCTGTTTTTT; CDR3aa: CASSLNGQGVAGELFF
d_gene: NA; v_gene: TRBV18; j_gene: TRBJ2-4; len: 13; abundance: few; CDR3nt: TGTGCCAGCTCACAGGGAACCAAAAACATTCAGTACTTC; CDR3aa: CASSQGTKNIQYF
d_gene: NA; v_gene: TRBV6-5; j_gene: TRBJ1-4; len: 18; abundance: few; CDR3nt: TGTGCCAGCAGTTATAGGATCCTTTCCGTGGGGATTGTCGAAAAACTGTTTTTT; CDR3aa: CASSYRILSVGIVEKLFF
d_gene: TRBD1; v_gene: TRBV12-3/TRBV12-4; j_gene: TRBJ2-6; len: 17; abundance: few; CDR3nt: TGTGCCAGCAGGCCGGGACAGGGGGCTTCTGGGGCCAACGTCCTGACTTTC; CDR3aa: CASRPGQGASGANVLTF
d_gene: NA; v_gene: TRBV2; j_gene: TRBJ1-5; len: 15; abundance: NA; CDR3nt: TGTGCCAGCAGGGGGTTCGGGGTCAAAAATCAGCCCCAGCATTTT; CDR3aa: CASRGFGVKNQPQHF
d_gene: NA; v_gene: TRBV2; j_gene: TRBJ1-5; len: 15; abundance: NA; CDR3nt: TGTGCCAGCAGACTTCGGGTCCCAGGTAATCAGCCCCAGCATTTT; CDR3aa: CASRLRVPGNQPQHF
d_gene: TRBD2; v_gene: TRBV7-9; j_gene: TRBJ2-3; len: 15; abundance: few; CDR3nt: TGTGCCAGCAGCCCCGGGACTAGCGTACGAGATACGCAGTATTTT; CDR3aa: CASSPGTSVRDTQYF
d_gene: NA; v_gene: TRBV29-1; j_gene: TRBJ1-1; len: 10; abundance: NA; CDR3nt: TGCAGCGCCAGTTTTACTGAAGCTTTCTTT; CDR3aa: CSASFTEAFF
d_gene: NA; v_gene: TRBV15; j_gene: TRBJ2-4; len: 16; abundance: many; CDR3nt: TGTGCCACCAGCAGAGATTGGAGCCCCCTCTTAAACATTCAGTACTTC; CDR3aa: CATSRDWSPLLNIQYF
d_gene: NA; v_gene: TRBV25-1; j_gene: TRBJ2-7; len: 15; abundance: few; CDR3nt: TGTGCCAGCAGTGAATCTCTCGGGGGCCTAAGCGAGCAGTACTTC; CDR3aa: CASSESLGGLSEQYF
d_gene: TRBD1; v_gene: TRBV6-1; j_gene: TRBJ2-3; len: 18; abundance: few; CDR3nt: TGTGCCAGCATCCGACAGGGGGCGAGCAGCGGAGGGGGGGATACGCAGTATTTT; CDR3aa: CASIRQGASSGGGDTQYF